This TCR beta chain came from a study of blood T cells in healthy people across ages (dated by TCRdb to 2014 to 2015). Study-wide context: In model experiments, roughly one uniquely barcoded TCR beta cDNA molecule per two T cells was captured by template switching. The study measured age-related changes in TCR beta repertoire diversity using deep sequencing normalized with unique cDNA molecular identifiers. The donors were split into four age groups: young (average about 16 years), middle-aged (39), aged (about 62) and long-lived (approximately 89). Two additional independent replicas of 1 million unique cDNA reads from the same blood draw were analyzed for two donors (one aged 18 to 29 and one aged 80 or older).

The CDR3 has 16 amino acids, counting the end cysteine and phenylalanine. Of all the DNA, just the CDR3 is kept, 48 bases in frame from base 1. The V end loses 2 bases and the J end loses 0 bases, and a stretch of 11 bases separates them. CDR1 is given as MNHEY and CDR2 as SVGEGT, both from the germline V gene. Donors were a few dozen systemically healthy Caucasian individuals from Russia aged 6 to 90 years. Each donor gave roughly 9.5 milliliters of peripheral blood, collected into EDTA-treated Vacutainer tubes. Ficoll-Paque density-gradient centrifugation was used to isolate PBMCs, with at least 6 million obtained per sample. Total RNA was extracted from PBMCs with Trizol reagent, with at least 6 micrograms obtained per sample. For every donor, an aliquot of PBMCs went through flow cytometry to measure the percentages of naive CD45RAhigh/CD27high T cells. This clonotype appeared a few times. Its antigen is not yet known. No per-base quality is available; no much larger clone lies one base away.

Preparation of the library involved 5' RACE. Sequenced using an Illumina HiSeq 2500. A second PCR of 7 to 11 cycles was performed with a sample-barcoded 5' primer and a J-beta primer mix. Each TCR beta cDNA molecule received a unique molecular identifier from a template-switch 5' adaptor carrying 12 random nucleotides. Each sample yielded at least 3 million CDR3-containing paired-end reads. The Mint cDNA synthesis kit, primed by a TRBC-specific oligonucleotide, was used to synthesize first-strand cDNA from all RNA. Following uracil-DNA glycosylase treatment, a first 18-cycle PCR with universal primers M1SS and BC2_uni_R was performed on all cDNA. Per the authors' processing: Each sample was normalized by randomly selecting 1 million high-quality reads, each carrying a distinct molecular identifier. Reads with shared molecular identifiers were discarded instead of being binned into consensus sequences. MiTCR, set to a Q25 quality threshold and the strictest error-elimination algorithm, was used for CDR3 identification, clonotype clustering and error correction. A nonparametric unseen species model with Euler transformation was used to estimate a lower bound on total TCR beta diversity. TCRdb itself trimmed the public reads at Q25 with fastp, ran MiXCR and retained productive beta chains. When rows share a CDR3 protein, they turn into one entry using the most common DNA and genes. The authors' filters were not applied to this entry. The sample table contains more than 1,000,000 distinct CDR3 sequences; only one count was recorded for around 27% of them. The top ten clonotypes cover approximately 0.75% of the sample.

Summary of the overall study and its limitations: Compared with the aged group, more naive CD4+ T cells, fewer expanded clones and increased TCR diversity were shown by the long-lived group, suggesting age selection. Because the CMV infection status of the donors was unknown, age-related changes in expanded clonotypes may potentially have been confounded. As age increased, observed TCR beta diversity per million T cells dropped in a roughly linear way, and a significant reduction was already evident by age 40. Estimates of total diversity from one million sequenced T cells were regarded as lower bounds and underestimates. Conclusive comparison of naive and antigen-experienced compartments was prevented by the profiling of bulk unsorted PBMCs. The percentage of naive T cells measured by flow cytometry correlated strongly with observed TCR beta diversity.

The data also belong to a second study, concerning T cells of mothers and their children. Looking at the second paper: Nine systemically healthy Caucasian individuals served as donors, namely three mothers together with their six children. cDNA synthesis consumed the entire amount of extracted RNA, loaded at about 1.5 ug RNA in each 15 ul reaction. Sample barcodes and 2-4 random nucleotides were added via the M1S primer in the second PCR. Over 8 million TCR beta CDR3 reads were obtained for each mother, and millions of reads were obtained for each child. Thymic selection similarly shapes TCR recombination output in related and unrelated pairs, with minor effect from inherited differences. Normalized repertoire overlap was always found to be slightly, but never significantly, higher in related mother-child pairs than in unrelated mother-child pairs. No persistent microchimeric T cell clones were found, with a detection sensitivity of 85 to 100 clones per million clonotypes. The study used deep NGS to compare TCR beta repertoires of mothers and children, seeking features distinguishing related mother-child pairs from unrelated individuals. On average, the children were approximately 11 +/- 4 years old, while the mothers were roughly 36 +/- 4 years old. After adapter ligation was performed with NEBNext reagents, the libraries were sequenced on an Illumina HiSeq 2000 with 100+100 nt paired-end reads. Mother and child libraries were prepared a month apart and sequenced in separate runs to prevent cross-contamination. Between about 500,000 and 2,100,000 distinct TCR beta clonotypes were identified per donor. Naive TCR beta clonotypes were estimated from low-frequency clonotypes matched to each donor's FACS-determined naive share, without sorting.

The chain couples TRBV6-2 or TRBV6-3 to TRBJ2-1; a tentative D match to TRBD2 spans 6 bases. The TCR originated in a girl aged 2 to 10 in good health. The sequenced sample was blood. The nucleotides read TGTGCCAGCAGTTACGTACCCGGGAGCTCCTACAATGAGCAGTTCTTC. This sequence encodes CASSYVPGSSYNEQFF.